These T cell receptor beta chains were read from a single sample in a study of blood T cell repertoires in COVID-19. Here immunoSEQ multiplex PCR was the method, and the copy in TCRdb shows in-frame clones only, minus some. The table lists tens of thousands of clones, 76% of them singletons. Sequencing used peripheral blood. The receptors stem from a woman over 75 with acute or convalescent COVID-19. Each CDR3 is given with its conserved first and last residue. Each record gives: J gene, D gene, V gene, CDR3 length, clone size, CDR3 protein, CDR3 DNA. D genes are given only for firm matches. Only some rows state a clone size, as once, few, many or a class for expanded clones.

J: TRBJ1-4; D: TRBD1; V: TRBV29-1; length: 14; size: NA; CDR3: CSVGKGQGAEKLFF; DNA: TGCAGCGTTGGCAAGGGACAGGGGGCGGAAAAACTGTTTTTT
J: TRBJ1-1; D: NA; V: TRBV5-1; length: 15; size: NA; CDR3: CASSGGTIIGTEAFF; DNA: TGCGCCAGCAGCGGAGGGACGATCATCGGGACTGAAGCTTTCTTT
J: TRBJ1-1; D: TRBD1; V: TRBV30; length: 13; size: NA; CDR3: CAWSRRQGAEAFF; DNA: TGTGCCTGGAGTCGACGACAGGGCGCTGAAGCTTTCTTT
J: TRBJ2-7; D: TRBD2; V: TRBV14; length: 12; size: few; CDR3: CASSQGGGPGYF; DNA: TGTGCCAGCAGCCAAGGCGGGGGGCCGGGGTACTTC
J: TRBJ1-1; D: NA; V: TRBV6-5; length: 16; size: NA; CDR3: CASSYLGGATNTEAFF; DNA: TGTGCCAGCAGCTACCTAGGGGGGGCAACGAACACTGAAGCTTTCTTT
J: TRBJ1-4; D: NA; V: TRBV12-3/TRBV12-4; length: 12; size: NA; CDR3: CASRATNEKLFF; DNA: TGTGCCAGCAGGGCCACTAATGAAAAACTGTTTTTT
J: TRBJ2-7; D: NA; V: TRBV10-2; length: 15; size: few; CDR3: CASSEVRGYPYEQYF; DNA: TGCGCCAGCAGTGAGGTGAGAGGATACCCTTACGAGCAGTACTTC
J: TRBJ2-3; D: TRBD2; V: TRBV30; length: 23; size: NA; CDR3: CAWSPPDPGLAGGPSSGGDTQYF; DNA: TGTGCCTGGAGTCCCCCGGACCCGGGACTAGCGGGAGGGCCAAGTTCGGGGGGAGATACGCAGTATTTT
J: TRBJ2-7; D: NA; V: TRBV5-5; length: 14; size: NA; CDR3: CASSLVSGFGEQYF; DNA: TGTGCCAGCAGCTTGGTATCGGGGTTCGGCGAGCAGTACTTC
J: TRBJ1-1; D: TRBD1; V: TRBV5-4; length: 14; size: NA; CDR3: CASSERTGRTEAFF; DNA: TGTGCCAGCAGCGAGCGGACAGGGAGGACTGAAGCTTTCTTT
J: TRBJ2-7; D: NA; V: TRBV7-8; length: 14; size: NA; CDR3: CASSPGGSGYEQYF; DNA: TGTGCCAGCAGCCCAGGGGGGAGCGGCTACGAGCAGTACTTC
J: TRBJ2-2; D: NA; V: TRBV5-4; length: 13; size: NA; CDR3: CASSSRNTGELFF; DNA: TGTGCCAGCAGCTCGAGGAACACCGGGGAGCTGTTTTTT
J: TRBJ2-7; D: NA; V: TRBV7-6; length: 15; size: NA; CDR3: CASSLEGTIPTEQYF; DNA: TGTGCCAGCAGCTTAGAAGGGACAATCCCTACCGAGCAGTACTTC
J: TRBJ2-3; D: NA; V: TRBV6-5; length: 14; size: NA; CDR3: CASSPGQGTDTQYF; DNA: TGTGCCAGCAGTCCGGGACAAGGAACAGATACGCAGTATTTT
J: TRBJ2-7; D: NA; V: TRBV7-9; length: 15; size: few; CDR3: CASSRESGRPYEQYF; DNA: TGTGCCAGCAGCCGAGAGAGCGGAAGGCCTTACGAGCAGTACTTC
J: TRBJ2-1; D: TRBD2; V: TRBV5-1; length: 15; size: NA; CDR3: CASRAEAGTYNEQFF; DNA: TGCGCCAGCCGGGCTGAAGCGGGGACCTACAATGAGCAGTTCTTC
J: TRBJ2-7; D: TRBD2; V: TRBV15; length: 15; size: NA; CDR3: CATSRRGLAGNEQYF; DNA: TGTGCCACCAGCAGAAGGGGACTAGCGGGAAACGAGCAGTACTTC
J: TRBJ2-3; D: TRBD2; V: TRBV30; length: 14; size: once; CDR3: CAWSSSGHTDTQYF; DNA: TGTGCCTGGAGTAGTAGCGGGCACACAGATACGCAGTATTTT
J: TRBJ1-2; D: NA; V: TRBV5-6; length: 14; size: NA; CDR3: CASSLGTGGYGYTF; DNA: TGTGCCAGCAGCTTGGGGACCGGGGGCTATGGCTACACCTTC
J: TRBJ1-5; D: TRBD1; V: TRBV9; length: 15; size: NA; CDR3: CASSVQGDSRQPQHF; DNA: TGTGCCAGCAGCGTACAGGGGGATTCCCGACAGCCCCAGCATTTT
J: TRBJ1-5; D: TRBD1; V: TRBV3-1/TRBV3-2; length: 15; size: few; CDR3: CASSHSDRANQPQHF; DNA: TGTGCCAGCAGCCATTCTGACAGGGCCAATCAGCCCCAGCATTTT
J: TRBJ2-1; D: TRBD1; V: TRBV3-1/TRBV3-2; length: 15; size: NA; CDR3: CASSQYRGRINEQFF; DNA: TGTGCCAGCAGCCAGTACAGGGGGCGCATAAATGAGCAGTTCTTC
J: TRBJ2-1; D: TRBD2; V: TRBV20-1; length: 15; size: once; CDR3: CSASSSGRAENEQFF; DNA: TGCAGTGCTAGTTCAAGCGGGAGGGCCGAGAATGAGCAGTTCTTC
J: TRBJ2-7; D: TRBD2; V: TRBV11-2; length: 16; size: NA; CDR3: CASSLDRRLAGLEQYF; DNA: TGTGCCAGCAGCTTAGATAGGAGACTAGCGGGATTGGAGCAGTACTTC
J: TRBJ1-1; D: NA; V: TRBV2; length: 15; size: NA; CDR3: CASSRLQGGGTEAFF; DNA: TGTGCCAGCAGTCGTCTACAGGGCGGAGGCACTGAAGCTTTCTTT
J: TRBJ2-7; D: NA; V: TRBV30; length: 18; size: NA; CDR3: CAWSVYLPGAEWSHEQYF; DNA: TGTGCCTGGAGTGTATACCTACCTGGGGCAGAGTGGTCCCACGAGCAGTACTTC
J: TRBJ2-1; D: NA; V: TRBV19; length: 13; size: once; CDR3: CASSDKQGSEQFF; DNA: TGTGCCAGTAGCGACAAACAAGGCTCTGAGCAGTTCTTC
J: TRBJ2-7; D: NA; V: TRBV1; length: 14; size: NA; CDR3: CTSSQRDRACEQYF; DNA: TGCACCAGCAGCCAAAGGGACAGGGCCTGCGAGCAGTACTTC
J: TRBJ2-1; D: TRBD2; V: TRBV7-9; length: 18; size: NA; CDR3: CASSPDIETSQAYNEQFF; DNA: TGTGCCAGCAGCCCCGACATTGAGACTAGCCAGGCCTACAATGAGCAGTTCTTC
J: TRBJ2-3; D: NA; V: TRBV19; length: 14; size: once; CDR3: CASSIGGSTDTQYF; DNA: TGTGCCAGTAGTATAGGCGGGAGCACAGATACGCAGTATTTT
J: TRBJ2-1; D: NA; V: TRBV28; length: 13; size: NA; CDR3: CASSLGGYNEQFF; DNA: TGTGCCAGCAGTTTAGGCGGCTACAATGAGCAGTTCTTC
J: TRBJ1-1; D: TRBD1; V: TRBV27; length: 14; size: few; CDR3: CASSFGQGDTEAFF; DNA: TGTGCCAGCAGTTTCGGACAGGGGGACACTGAAGCTTTCTTT
J: TRBJ1-4; D: TRBD1; V: TRBV5-1; length: 15; size: NA; CDR3: CASSTGTGGYEKLFF; DNA: TGCGCCAGCAGCACGGGGACAGGGGGATATGAAAAACTGTTTTTT
J: TRBJ2-7; D: TRBD1; V: TRBV6-6; length: 14; size: NA; CDR3: CASTPSQGANEQYF; DNA: TGTGCCAGCACCCCCTCGCAGGGGGCTAACGAGCAGTACTTC
J: TRBJ1-5; D: NA; V: TRBV3-1/TRBV3-2; length: 13; size: NA; CDR3: CASSRGTRQPQHF; DNA: TGTGCCAGCAGCCGAGGGACTCGACAGCCCCAGCATTTT
J: TRBJ2-7; D: NA; V: TRBV11-2; length: 14; size: once; CDR3: CASSPGAGVYEQYF; DNA: TGTGCCAGCAGCCCCGGGGCAGGGGTGTACGAGCAGTACTTC
J: TRBJ2-5; D: NA; V: TRBV28; length: 15; size: NA; CDR3: CASSLILGGQETQYF; DNA: TGTGCCAGCAGTTTGATTTTAGGCGGTCAAGAGACCCAGTACTTC
J: TRBJ1-5; D: TRBD1; V: TRBV28; length: 21; size: NA; CDR3: CASSDYWGELMDRGPNQPQHF; DNA: TGTGCCAGCAGTGACTACTGGGGGGAACTCATGGACAGGGGGCCCAATCAGCCCCAGCATTTT
J: TRBJ2-2; D: NA; V: TRBV13; length: 14; size: few; CDR3: CASSLLPNTGELFF; DNA: TGTGCCAGCAGCCTTCTCCCGAACACCGGGGAGCTGTTTTTT
J: TRBJ1-4; D: NA; V: TRBV5-4; length: 13; size: NA; CDR3: CASSLDKEEKLFF; DNA: TGTGCCAGCAGTCTGGACAAGGAGGAAAAACTGTTTTTT
J: TRBJ2-7; D: NA; V: TRBV7-3; length: 15; size: NA; CDR3: CASSLGPAGQYEQYF; DNA: TGTGCCAGCAGCTTAGGGCCAGCGGGACAATACGAGCAGTACTTC
J: TRBJ2-2; D: NA; V: TRBV7-2; length: 15; size: few; CDR3: CASSLVVGVGGELFF; DNA: TGTGCCAGCAGCTTAGTGGTGGGAGTGGGCGGGGAGCTGTTTTTT
J: TRBJ1-2; D: TRBD1; V: TRBV5-6; length: 14; size: NA; CDR3: CASSLGQGNYGYTF; DNA: TGTGCCAGCAGCTTGGGACAGGGGAACTATGGCTACACCTTC
J: TRBJ2-7; D: NA; V: TRBV5-1; length: 14; size: once; CDR3: CASSLRSGGGEQYF; DNA: TGCGCCAGCAGCTTGAGGAGCGGTGGCGGGGAGCAGTACTTC
J: TRBJ2-7; D: TRBD1; V: TRBV2; length: 13; size: NA; CDR3: CASSRTGVYEQYF; DNA: TGTGCCAGCAGTCGGACAGGGGTCTACGAGCAGTACTTC
J: TRBJ1-1; D: NA; V: TRBV7-3; length: 13; size: NA; CDR3: CASSYPGGTEAFF; DNA: TGTGCCAGCAGCTACCCGGGGGGCACTGAAGCTTTCTTT
J: TRBJ2-5; D: TRBD2; V: TRBV4-1; length: 16; size: NA; CDR3: CASSHLGTSGRETQYF; DNA: TGCGCCAGCAGCCACCTTGGGACTAGCGGCCGGGAGACCCAGTACTTC
J: TRBJ1-2; D: NA; V: TRBV25-1; length: 11; size: NA; CDR3: CASQGNYGYTF; DNA: TGTGCCAGCCAGGGAAACTATGGCTACACCTTC
J: TRBJ1-4; D: NA; V: TRBV4-3; length: 14; size: NA; CDR3: CASSPQPRGEKLFF; DNA: TGCGCCAGCAGCCCCCAACCCCGGGGAGAAAAACTGTTTTTT
J: TRBJ2-7; D: TRBD1; V: TRBV7-2; length: 14; size: NA; CDR3: CASSPDRGAYEQYF; DNA: TGTGCCAGCAGCCCGGACAGGGGGGCCTACGAGCAGTACTTC
J: TRBJ1-2; D: TRBD1; V: TRBV7-9; length: 18; size: NA; CDR3: CASPSSDRGGKVVSGYTF; DNA: TGTGCCAGCCCATCCTCAGACAGGGGAGGTAAGGTGGTCTCTGGCTACACCTTC
J: TRBJ2-1; D: NA; V: TRBV19; length: 15; size: NA; CDR3: CASSLGTSTYNEQFF; DNA: TGTGCCAGTAGTCTCGGGACATCTACCTACAATGAGCAGTTCTTC
J: TRBJ1-2; D: NA; V: TRBV5-4; length: 13; size: NA; CDR3: CASSLDAGDGYTF; DNA: TGTGCCAGCAGCTTGGATGCAGGGGACGGCTACACCTTC